The TCR beta chain described here comes from a study of T cell repertoires in cytomegalovirus infection. For the study at large: CMV infection together with matching HLA type was indicated by public TCR beta signatures. Findings and limits, study-wide: There were HLA-C-restricted CMV-specific TCR beta clonotypes dominating the ex vivo response.

The CDR3 covers 11 residues. V lost 8 bases to trimming and J lost 4 bases, with 9 bases between them. Germline values: CDR1 MNHNY, CDR2 SVGAGI (reference sequence). This clonotype was seen only a few times. What it binds is unknown. One entry per CDR3 protein results from TCRdb running MiXCR on the reads. The sample contains hundreds of thousands of distinct CDR3 sequences, 24% of which appear only once. The sequence was obtained from a human donor in good health (CMV status not recorded). Some clones in this sample may be carry-over from other donors' samples. The specimen sequenced was CD8+ T cells from PBMCs. The J gene is TRBJ2-7, the V gene TRBV6-6, with D perhaps matching TRBD1 (5 bases). CDR3 sequence reads: CASRSGYEQYV. Written as DNA, the CDR3 is TGTGCCAGCCGATCAGGGTACGAGCAGTACGTC.